The T cell receptor beta chain under discussion was sequenced for a study of blood T cell repertoires in COVID-19. Sequencing used immunoSEQ multiplex PCR; TCRdb keeps in-frame clones, though not all of them. The sample gives approximately 76,000 clones, over 70% of which show up once; 35% to 40% is in the top ten. Germline V gene data show CDR1 as SQVTM and CDR2 as ANQGSEA. The CDR3 spans 15 residues. The V end lost 6 bases, the J end lost 0 bases, and 17 bases lay between the germline ends. The chain carries TRBV29-1 and TRBJ1-1; a weak D match, TRBD1 (5 bases). The receptor's source is a woman aged 70 to 79 with acute or convalescent COVID-19. Input material: peripheral blood. CDR3 DNA: TGCAGCGTCCCCCAGGGAGGAGGGATGAACACTGAAGCTTTCTTT. Residues: CSVPQGGGMNTEAFF.